This T cell receptor (beta chain) was profiled in a study of cytomegalovirus exposure and HLA in healthy donors. Study outcomes and limitations: The study flagged approximately 180 TCR beta chains as cytomegalovirus-associated. With high specificity and sensitivity, the classifier reportedly diagnosed cytomegalovirus status. Generally TCR sequences proved uncommon, though certain public TCRs appeared in numerous donors.

Sequencing used immunoSEQ multiplex PCR; TCRdb keeps in-frame clones, though not all of them. Of 35,000 to 50,000 clones detected, roughly 93% appear once; the ten largest clones hold around 2.1%. A word on this clone: Its target is unknown.

The sample consisted of PBMCs. The sequence derives from a woman between 18 and 29 years old in good health and CMV-seronegative.

The CDR3 nucleotides read TGTGCCAGCAGCCTCTCTCTTGGCAATCAGCCCCAGCATTTT. Residues: CASSLSLGNQPQHF. V is TRBV28 and J is TRBJ1-5; no firm D call. Germline V CDR1 and CDR2: MDHEN, SYDVKM. The CDR3 extends over 14 amino acids. Trimming removed 6 bases from V and 2 bases from J, with 11 bases in between.